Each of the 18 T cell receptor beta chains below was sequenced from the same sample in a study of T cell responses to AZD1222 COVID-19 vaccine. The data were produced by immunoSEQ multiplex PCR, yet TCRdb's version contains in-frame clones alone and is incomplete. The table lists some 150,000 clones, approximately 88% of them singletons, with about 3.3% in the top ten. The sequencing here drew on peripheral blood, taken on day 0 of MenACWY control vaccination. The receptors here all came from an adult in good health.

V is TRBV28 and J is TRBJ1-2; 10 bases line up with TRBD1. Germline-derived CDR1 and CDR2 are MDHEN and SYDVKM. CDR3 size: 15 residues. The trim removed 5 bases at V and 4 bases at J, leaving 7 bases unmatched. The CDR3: CASSHGTGVLYGYTF. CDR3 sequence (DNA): TGTGCCAGCAGTCACGGGACAGGGGTCCTCTATGGCTACACCTTC.

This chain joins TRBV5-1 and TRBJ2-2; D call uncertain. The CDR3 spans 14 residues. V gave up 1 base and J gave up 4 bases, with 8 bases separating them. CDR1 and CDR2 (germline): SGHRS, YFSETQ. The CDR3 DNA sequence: TGCGCCAGCAGCTTGTCCCTAAGCACCGGGGAGCTGTTTTTT. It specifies CASSLSLSTGELFF.

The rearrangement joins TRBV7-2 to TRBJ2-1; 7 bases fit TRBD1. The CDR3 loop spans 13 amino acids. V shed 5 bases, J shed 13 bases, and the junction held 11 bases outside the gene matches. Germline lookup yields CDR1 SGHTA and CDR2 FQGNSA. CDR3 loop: CASSETGRDSQFF. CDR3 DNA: TGTGCCAGCAGCGAAACTGGTCGGGACAGCCAGTTCTTC. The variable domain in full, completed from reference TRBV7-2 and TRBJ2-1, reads GAGVSQSPSNKVTEKGKDVELRCDPISGHTALYWYRQSLGQGLEFLIYFQGNSAPDKSGLPSDRFSAERTGGSVSTLTIQRTQQEDSAVYLCASSETGRDSQFFGPGTRLTVL.

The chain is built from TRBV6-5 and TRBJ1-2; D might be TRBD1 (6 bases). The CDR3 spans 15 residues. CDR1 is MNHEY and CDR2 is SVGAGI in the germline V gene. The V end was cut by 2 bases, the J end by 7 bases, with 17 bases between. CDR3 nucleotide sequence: TGTGCCAGCAGTTACGGAGAGGACAGTTGGGGTGGCTACACCTTC. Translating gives CASSYGEDSWGGYTF.

CDR3 in DNA: TGTGCCAGCTCACCACCGACAGGGGTAAGAGAGACCCAGTACTTC. Translation: CASSPPTGVRETQYF. The genes are TRBV18 and TRBJ2-5; 8 positions match TRBD1. Germline V gives CDR1 KGHSH, CDR2 LQKENI. The length of the CDR3 is 15 residues. The ends lost 0 bases at V and 4 bases at J; junction bases unmatched: 4.

Here the CDR3 DNA reads TGTGCCAGCAGCTACCGACAGGGATGGGAGACTGAAGCTTTCTTT. This encodes CASSYRQGWETEAFF. The chain has TRBV11-3 and TRBJ1-1; 7 bases are shared with TRBD1. V gave up 4 bases and J gave up 5 bases; unmatched junction bases: 10. In germline, CDR1 is SGHNT, CDR2 YENEEA. This CDR3 has 15 residues. Using reference TRBV11-3 and TRBJ1-1 for the parts outside the CDR3, the full variable domain is EAGVVQSPRYKIIEKKQPVAFWCNPISGHNTLYWYLQNLGQGPELLIRYENEEAVDDSQLPKDRFSAERLKGVDSTLKIQPAELGDSAVYLCASSYRQGWETEAFFGQGTRLTVV.

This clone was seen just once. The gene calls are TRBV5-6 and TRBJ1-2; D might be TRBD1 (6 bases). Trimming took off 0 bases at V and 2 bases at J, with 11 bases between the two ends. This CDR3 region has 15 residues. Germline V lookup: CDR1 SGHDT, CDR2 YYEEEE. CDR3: CASSLAQGMNYGYTF. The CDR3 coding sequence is TGTGCCAGCAGCTTGGCACAGGGTATGAACTATGGCTACACCTTC.

CDR3 DNA: TGTGCCACCAGTGATCCTGGACAGGGATTTTACGAGCAGTACTTC. Protein product: CATSDPGQGFYEQYF. The chain uses TRBV24-1 and TRBJ2-7; 8 bases match TRBD1. This CDR3 has 15 residues. From germline, CDR1 is KGHDR and CDR2 SFDVKD. The ends lost 3 bases at V and 4 bases at J; junction bases unmatched: 7.

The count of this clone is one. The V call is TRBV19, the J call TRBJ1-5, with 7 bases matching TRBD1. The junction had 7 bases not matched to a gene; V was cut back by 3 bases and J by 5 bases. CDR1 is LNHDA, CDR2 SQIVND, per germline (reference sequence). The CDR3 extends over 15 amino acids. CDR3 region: CASSMPDREDQPQHF. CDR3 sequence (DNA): TGTGCCAGTAGTATGCCCGACAGGGAGGATCAGCCCCAGCATTTT.

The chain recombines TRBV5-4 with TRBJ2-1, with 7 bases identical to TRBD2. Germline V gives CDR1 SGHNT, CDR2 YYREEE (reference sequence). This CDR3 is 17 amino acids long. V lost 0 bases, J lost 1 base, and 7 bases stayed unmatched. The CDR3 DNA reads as TGTGCCAGCAGCTTGGATTCCCCGGGGGGATCCTACAATGAGCAGTTCTTC. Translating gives CASSLDSPGGSYNEQFF.

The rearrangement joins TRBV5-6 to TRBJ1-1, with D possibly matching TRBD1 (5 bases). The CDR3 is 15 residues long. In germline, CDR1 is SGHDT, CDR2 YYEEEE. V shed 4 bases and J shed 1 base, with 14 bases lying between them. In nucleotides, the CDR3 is TGTGCCAGCAGCCTCCGGGACCTAGGGAACACTGAAGCTTTCTTT. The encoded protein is CASSLRDLGNTEAFF.

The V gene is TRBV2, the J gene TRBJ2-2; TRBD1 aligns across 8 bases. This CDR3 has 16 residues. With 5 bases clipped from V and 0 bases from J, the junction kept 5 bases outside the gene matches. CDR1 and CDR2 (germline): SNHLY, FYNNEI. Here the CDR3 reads CASSRQGTSNTGELFF. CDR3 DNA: TGTGCCAGCAGTCGACAGGGGACCTCGAACACCGGGGAGCTGTTTTTT.

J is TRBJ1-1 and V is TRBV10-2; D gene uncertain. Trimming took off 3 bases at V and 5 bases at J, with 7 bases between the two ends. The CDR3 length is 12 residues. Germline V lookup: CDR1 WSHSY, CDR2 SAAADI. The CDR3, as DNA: TGCGCCAGCAGTGACCTAGGGACTGAAGCTTTCTTT. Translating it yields CASSDLGTEAFF.

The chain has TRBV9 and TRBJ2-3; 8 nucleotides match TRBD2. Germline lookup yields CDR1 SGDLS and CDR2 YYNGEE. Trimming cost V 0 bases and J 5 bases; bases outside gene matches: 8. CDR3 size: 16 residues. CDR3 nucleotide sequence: TGTGCCAGCAGCGTAGGTGGGGCGGGGGGCCAAGATACGCAGTATTTT. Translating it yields CASSVGGAGGQDTQYF.

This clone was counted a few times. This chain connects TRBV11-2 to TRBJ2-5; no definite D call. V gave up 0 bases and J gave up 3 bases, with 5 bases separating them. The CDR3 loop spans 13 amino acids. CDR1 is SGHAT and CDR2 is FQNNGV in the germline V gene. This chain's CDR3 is CASSLEPEETQYF. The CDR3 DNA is TGTGCCAGCAGCTTAGAGCCAGAAGAGACCCAGTACTTC.

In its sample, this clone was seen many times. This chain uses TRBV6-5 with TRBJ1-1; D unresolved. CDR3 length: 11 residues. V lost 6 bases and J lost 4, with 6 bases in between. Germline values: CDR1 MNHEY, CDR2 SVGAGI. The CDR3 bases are TGTGCCAGCAGCGGGATCACTGAAGCTTTCTTT. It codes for CASSGITEAFF.

CDR3 coding DNA: TGTGCCAGCACCGGACGGACAGGGACCTACGAGCAGTACTTC. It is translated as CASTGRTGTYEQYF. The V call is TRBV2, the J call TRBJ2-7; 8 bases align to TRBD1. CDR3 length: 14 amino acids. V shed 7 bases and J 2 bases; nucleotides not matched to a gene: 7. The V gene's germline CDR1 is SNHLY and CDR2 FYNNEI.

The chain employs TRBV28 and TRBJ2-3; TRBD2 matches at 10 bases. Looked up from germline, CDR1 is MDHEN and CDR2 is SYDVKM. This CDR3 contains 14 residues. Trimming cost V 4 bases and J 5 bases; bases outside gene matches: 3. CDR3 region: CASSSRTSGDTQYF. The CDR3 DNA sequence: TGTGCCAGCAGTTCGCGGACTAGCGGAGATACGCAGTATTTT.